The clone carrying this T cell receptor (beta chain) has just a few counts. This sample was taken from a study of cytomegalovirus exposure and HLA in healthy donors. The germline CDR1 and CDR2 sequences are SGHRS and YFSETQ. The CDR3 length is 16 residues. V shed 4 bases and J shed 0 bases, with 14 bases lying between them. PCR used 60 Vbeta primers and 13 Jbeta primers. Method: immunoSEQ multiplex PCR; TCRdb's copy keeps in-frame clones and lacks some. The table includes 100,000 to 150,000 clones, about 10% detected once. Sample: PBMCs. The chain combines TRBV5-1 with TRBJ1-3, with a weak D call TRBD1 (5 bases). This sequence originates from a woman aged 18-29 years in good health and CMV-seropositive. The CDR3, as DNA: TGCGCCAGCAGCCCGGACGCAGGGAACTCTGGAAACACCATATATTTT. Translated, it gives CASSPDAGNSGNTIYF.